This TCR beta chain comes out of a study of T cells in Graves' hyperthyroidism and ophthalmopathy. Calling Graves' hyperthyroidism stable meant ophthalmopathy did not progress within 18 months. Uncontrolled infection, other autoimmune disease, pregnancy or lactation disqualified patients from enrolment. Findings and limits, study-wide: With a median lead of around 6.7 months before onset, the model predicted ophthalmopathy. Most thyroid clonotypes that were expanded above 0.001 also turned up in blood.

Using RNA transcripts as the source, TCR beta CDR3 regions were amplified. An initial round of RT-PCR targeting the TCR CDR3 relied on the HTBI primer set. TCRdb passed the multiplex PCR reads through MiXCR, listing each CDR3 protein once. The sample yields some 200,000 distinct CDR3 sequences, 15% to 20% seen once. Germline-derived CDR1 and CDR2 are GTSNPN and SVGIG (reference sequence). The CDR3 runs to 13 residues. J was trimmed by 3 bases and V by 8 bases; bases with no gene match: 5. With respect to this clonotype: What it binds is not known.

The material sequenced was blood. The origin of this receptor is a man aged 50-60 years with Graves' hyperthyroidism. The chain combines TRBV30 with TRBJ2-7, with TRBD2 matching 12 bases. Written as DNA, the CDR3 is TGTGCCGGCCGGACTAGCGGGAACTACGAGCAGTACTTC. Translation gives CAGRTSGNYEQYF. Together with reference TRBV30 and TRBJ2-7, the CDR3 gives the full variable domain: SQTIHQWPATLVQPVGSPLSLECTVEGTSNPNLYWYRQAAGRGLQLLFYSVGIGQISSEVPQNLSASRPQDRQFILSSKKLLLSDSGFYLCAGRTSGNYEQYFGPGTRLTVT.